This TCR beta chain was observed in a study of blood T cell repertoires in COVID-19. As for the study in general: There were acute and convalescent COVID-19 samples, and they came from the United States, Italy and Spain. PBMCs, B-cell-depleted T cells, or T cells were the source of the cDNA or gDNA that made up the material.

Per the study methods: Estimated nucleated cell counts came from reference gene primer amplification. The data were produced by immunoSEQ multiplex PCR, yet TCRdb's version contains in-frame clones alone and is incomplete. V, J and clone size are taken as reported in that table, and D and trimming were inferred from the DNA itself. The data contain some 200,000 clones, about 86% of them seen just once; the ten biggest clones take up about 15%. The sequenced sample was peripheral blood. The clonotype was recovered from a man younger than 45 with active or convalescent COVID-19.

CDR3: CASSVGWGQGDYTF. As DNA, the CDR3 is TGTGCCAGCAGCGTAGGATGGGGCCAGGGGGACTACACCTTC. The V call is TRBV9, the J call TRBJ1-2; 7 positions agree with TRBD1. Germline V gives CDR1 SGDLS, CDR2 YYNGEE. With V trimmed by 0 bases and J by 10 bases, 9 bases remained unmatched. The CDR3 is 14 residues long.